The entry below gives a single T cell receptor beta chain sequence along with its context. The antigen is not known. The germline gives CDR1 LGHNA, CDR2 YNFKEQ. The CDR3 is made up of 15 amino acids. Trimming left V 0 bases short and J 2 bases short, with 9 bases between. The data were obtained in a study of graft-versus-host responses after intestinal transplantation. Looking at the study overall: Transplant types were multivisceral, liver-intestinal, or isolated intestinal. All recipients were given anti-thymocyte globulin induction, and tacrolimus and steroids were then administered for 3 to 4 years. Study observations and caveats: Patients with graft-donor T cell macrochimerism had high graft-versus-host to host-versus-graft clonal ratios in allografts. Early HvG declines after transplant were associated with peak circulating GvH clone levels.

Libraries were prepared by immunoSEQ multiplex PCR; TCRdb keeps only in-frame clonotypes and omits some of them. The table has about 64,000 clones, approximately 91% seen once. V and J are TRBV4-2 and TRBJ2-3; D remains ambiguous. The clonotype comes from a human donor who was the organ donor for an intestinal transplant. Sequences were derived from unstimulated CD8+ T cells sorted from spleen or lymph node cells, sampled before transplant. The CDR3 spells CASSQDSVTTDTQYF. The CDR3 coding sequence is TGTGCCAGCAGCCAAGATTCGGTAACCACAGATACGCAGTATTTT.